The sequence of this TCR beta chain was determined in a study of shared clonotypes between healthy human individuals. This table comes from immunoSEQ multiplex PCR, and its TCRdb copy is limited to in-frame clones, with some not included. The table shows roughly 490,000 clones, with around 80% occurring only once. CDR3 size: 14 residues. Deletions cut 3 bases from V and 4 bases from J, with 13 bases between. CDR1 and CDR2 (germline): ENHRY, SYGVKD. The TCR sequence derives from a woman aged 40 to 50 in good health. Some clones in this sample may be carry-over from other donors' samples. The sample comprised PBMCs. The chain couples TRBV10-3 to TRBJ2-7, with a tentative D call TRBD1 (6 bases). This chain's CDR3 is CAISEGGTSYEQYF. The CDR3 DNA is TGTGCCATCAGTGAAGGGGGAACCTCTTACGAGCAGTACTTC.